This T cell receptor beta chain was observed in a study of regulatory T cells in long-lasting Graves disease. Study-wide points: It was peripheral blood alone, not thyroid tissue, that was studied.

The time point denotes: newly diagnosed GD, antithyroid drugs for less than 3 months. The TCR library used RNA extracted from PBMCs. According to the study, TCR beta libraries were built with iRepertoire HTBI primers and CDR3-region Arm-PCR. TCRdb passed the multiplex PCR reads through MiXCR, listing each CDR3 protein once. The table includes 400,000 to 450,000 distinct CDR3 sequences, about 15% detected once. Germline CDR1 MNHEY, CDR2 SVGEGT. The CDR3 is 15 residues long. A word on this clonotype: Its matching antigen is unknown. Since a much larger clone is just one base distant, this may be a read error.

Another study also made use of these data, one on T cells in Graves' hyperthyroidism and ophthalmopathy. That paper adds: Absent ophthalmopathy progression within 18 months defined stable Graves' hyperthyroidism. Diagnostic assessment was based on clinical symptoms, serum thyroxine and TRAb, thyroid ultrasound and orbital computed tomography. During a first-round RT-PCR of the TCR CDR3, the HTBI primer set was used.

The TCR comes from a woman in her 30s with Graves disease. The rearrangement joins TRBV6-2 or TRBV6-3 to TRBJ2-1, with unresolved D. The end of the DNA aligns better with TRBJ2-5, so the J call may be wrong. Material: peripheral blood mononuclear cells (PBMCs), obtained at new diagnosis, from a patient treated with antithyroid drugs. The CDR3 sequence: CVSSATWASGETQYF. The CDR3 DNA sequence: TGTGTCAGCAGTGCCACCTGGGCATCGGGAGAGACCCAGTACTTC.